This TCR beta chain is from a study of blood T cell repertoires in COVID-19. Study-wide context: PBMCs, B-cell-depleted T cells, or T cells were the source of the cDNA or gDNA that made up the material.

The repertoire was sequenced with immunoSEQ multiplex PCR; TCRdb's copy has only in-frame clones and lacks some. The sample lists about 200,000 clones; around 90% were seen once. The V and J ends lost 5 bases and 0 bases, in that order; junction bases with no gene match: 6. This CDR3 has 15 amino acids. From germline, CDR1 is LNHDA and CDR2 SQIVND (reference sequence). The rearrangement joins TRBV19 to TRBJ2-7; TRBD2 agrees at 8 bases. This sequence originates from a man aged 45-65 years with acute or convalescent COVID-19. Input material: peripheral blood. The CDR3 DNA sequence: TGTGCCAGTAGTCCAAGACTAGCGATCTCCTACGAGCAGTACTTC. Translating it yields CASSPRLAISYEQYF.